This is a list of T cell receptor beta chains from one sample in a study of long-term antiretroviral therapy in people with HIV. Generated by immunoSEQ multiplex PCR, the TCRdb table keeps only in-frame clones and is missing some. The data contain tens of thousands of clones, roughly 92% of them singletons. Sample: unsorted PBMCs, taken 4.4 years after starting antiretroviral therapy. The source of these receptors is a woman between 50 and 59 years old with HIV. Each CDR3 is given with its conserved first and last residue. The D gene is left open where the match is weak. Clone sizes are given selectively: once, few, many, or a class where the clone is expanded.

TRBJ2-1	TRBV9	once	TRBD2	CASSVREAPYNEQFF	TGTGCCAGCAGCGTACGGGAGGCTCCCTACAATGAGCAGTTCTTC
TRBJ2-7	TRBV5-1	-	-	CASSGGTVNYEQYF	TGCGCCAGCAGCGGAGGGACAGTTAACTACGAGCAGTACTTC
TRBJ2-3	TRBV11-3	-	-	CASSLGTDTQYF	TGTGCCAGCAGCTTAGGGACAGATACGCAGTATTTT
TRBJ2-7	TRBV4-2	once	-	CASSQVSEGRFSYEQYF	TGTGCCAGCAGCCAAGTATCGGAGGGGCGCTTTTCCTACGAGCAGTACTTC
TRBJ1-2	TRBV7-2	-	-	CASSLTGDNYGYTF	TGTGCCAGCAGCTTAACAGGTGATAACTATGGCTACACCTTC
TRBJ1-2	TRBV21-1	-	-	CASSAPALGQPFYGYTF	TGTGCCAGCAGCGCACCGGCATTGGGACAGCCTTTCTATGGCTACACCTTC
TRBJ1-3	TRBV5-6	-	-	CASSLIGSGNTIYF	TGTGCCAGCAGCTTGATAGGGTCTGGAAACACCATATATTTT
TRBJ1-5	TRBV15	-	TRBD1	CATSSPGQGGQPQHF	TGTGCCACCAGCAGCCCCGGACAGGGGGGGCAGCCCCAGCATTTT
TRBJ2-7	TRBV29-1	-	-	CSVGAPDPRGHRVYEQYF	TGCAGCGTTGGAGCCCCAGACCCACGCGGTCACCGGGTCTACGAGCAGTACTTC
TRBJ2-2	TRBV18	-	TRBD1	CASSETTGVVGELFF	TGTGCCAGCTCAGAAACGACAGGGGTCGTCGGGGAGCTGTTTTTT
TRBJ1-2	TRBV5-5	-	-	CASSWTWDSYGYTF	TGTGCCAGCAGCTGGACTTGGGATAGCTATGGCTACACCTTC
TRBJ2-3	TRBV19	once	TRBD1	CASRGTASTDTQYF	TGTGCCAGTAGGGGGACAGCTAGCACAGATACGCAGTATTTT
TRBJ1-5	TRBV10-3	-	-	CAISESKTGNSNQPQHF	TGTGCCATCAGTGAGTCGAAAACAGGCAATAGCAATCAGCCCCAGCATTTT
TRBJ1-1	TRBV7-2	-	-	CASSFSGNTEAFF	TGTGCCAGCAGCTTTTCAGGGAACACTGAAGCTTTCTTT
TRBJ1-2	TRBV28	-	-	CASSTTGTSHGYTF	TGTGCCAGCAGTACAACCGGGACATCTCATGGCTACACCTTC
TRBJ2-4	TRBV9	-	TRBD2	CASSRGSSFGGATKNIQYF	TGTGCCAGCAGCAGAGGAAGTAGCTTCGGGGGGGCGACCAAAAACATTCAGTACTTC
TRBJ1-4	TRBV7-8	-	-	CASSLFGTHVATNEKLFF	TGTGCCAGCAGCTTATTCGGGACTCATGTTGCAACTAATGAAAAACTGTTTTTT
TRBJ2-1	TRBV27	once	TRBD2	CASSTSGSLYNEQFF	TGTGCCAGCAGCACTAGCGGCAGCCTTTACAATGAGCAGTTCTTC
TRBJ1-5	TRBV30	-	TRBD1	CAWSRAGTASGQPQHF	TGTGCCTGGAGTAGGGCCGGGACAGCCTCTGGACAGCCCCAGCATTTT
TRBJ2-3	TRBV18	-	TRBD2	CASSPTTSGGAGTDTQYF	TGTGCCAGCTCACCAACAACTAGCGGGGGGGCCGGCACAGATACGCAGTATTTT
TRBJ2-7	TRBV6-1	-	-	CASSASRAGEQYF	TGTGCCAGCAGTGCCTCCAGGGCAGGGGAGCAGTACTTC
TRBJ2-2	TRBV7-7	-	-	CASSPGLGDTGELFF	TGTGCTAGCAGCCCAGGGTTGGGGGACACCGGGGAGCTGTTTTTT
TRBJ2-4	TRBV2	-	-	CASRAGLAKNIQYF	TGTGCCAGCAGGGCAGGACTAGCCAAAAACATTCAGTACTTC
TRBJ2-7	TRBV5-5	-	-	CASSFGGGHSYEQYF	TGTGCCAGCAGCTTCGGCGGGGGCCACTCCTACGAGCAGTACTTC
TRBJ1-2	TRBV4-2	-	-	CASSPDSPGTYGYTF	TGTGCCAGCAGCCCTGATTCTCCCGGGACCTATGGCTACACCTTC
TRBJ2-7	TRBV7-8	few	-	CASRQAVGPYEQYF	TGTGCCAGCAGGCAAGCGGTAGGACCCTACGAGCAGTACTTC
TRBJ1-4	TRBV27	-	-	CASSKIQGGANEKLFF	TGTGCCAGCAGTAAAATACAGGGTGGGGCTAATGAAAAACTGTTTTTT
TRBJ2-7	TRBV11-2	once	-	CASSLAYEQYF	TGTGCCAGCAGCTTAGCCTACGAGCAGTACTTC
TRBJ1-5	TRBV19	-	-	CASSLQSPGPAGGIKHF	TGTGCCAGTAGTCTGCAAAGCCCAGGACCGGCGGGGGGGATTAAGCATTTT
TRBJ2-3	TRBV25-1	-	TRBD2	CASSESIAGGTDTQYF	TGTGCCAGCAGCGAATCTATAGCGGGTGGCACAGATACGCAGTATTTT
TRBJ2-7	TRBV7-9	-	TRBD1	CASSSQRTGLGEQYF	TGTGCCAGCAGCTCCCAGAGGACAGGGCTTGGCGAGCAGTACTTC
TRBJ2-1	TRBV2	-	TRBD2	CASASGGRYNEQFF	TGTGCCAGCGCTAGCGGGGGCCGATACAATGAGCAGTTCTTC
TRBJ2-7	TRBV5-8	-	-	CASSFGEQYF	TGTGCCAGCAGCTTCGGCGAGCAGTACTTC
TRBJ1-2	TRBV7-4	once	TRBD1	CASSSRDSLYGYTF	TGTGCCAGCAGCTCCAGGGACAGTCTCTATGGCTACACCTTC
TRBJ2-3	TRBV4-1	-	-	CASSLPGTSQPADTQYF	TGCGCCAGCAGCCTCCCCGGGACTTCCCAACCCGCAGATACGCAGTATTTT
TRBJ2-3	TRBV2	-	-	CASSESGPLRGTDTQYF	TGTGCCAGCAGTGAATCCGGGCCCCTGAGGGGCACAGATACGCAGTATTTT
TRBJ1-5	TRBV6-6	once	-	CASSPSDQPQHF	TGTGCCAGCAGTCCGTCAGATCAGCCCCAGCATTTT
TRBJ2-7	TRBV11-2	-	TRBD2	CASSSGLAVGEQYF	TGTGCCAGCAGCTCGGGACTAGCGGTAGGCGAGCAGTACTTC
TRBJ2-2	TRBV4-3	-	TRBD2	CASSVGTSGGATNTGELFF	TGCGCCAGCAGCGTAGGGACTAGCGGGGGGGCCACGAACACCGGGGAGCTGTTTTTT
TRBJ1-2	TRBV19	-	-	CASSIPGNRYGYTF	TGTGCCAGTAGTATACCAGGGAATAGATACGGCTACACCTTC
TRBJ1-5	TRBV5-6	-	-	CASSLTGFDGNQPQHF	TGTGCCAGCAGCTTGACGGGGTTCGACGGCAATCAGCCCCAGCATTTT
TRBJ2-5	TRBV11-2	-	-	CASSFGTGGETQYF	TGTGCCAGCAGCTTCGGGACTGGAGGGGAGACCCAGTACTTC
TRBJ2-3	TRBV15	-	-	CATSRDGQITDTQYF	TGTGCCACCAGCAGAGATGGACAGATCACAGATACGCAGTATTTT
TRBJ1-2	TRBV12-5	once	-	CASGLEYRTTGYTF	TGTGCTAGTGGTTTGGAATACAGGACAACTGGCTACACCTTC
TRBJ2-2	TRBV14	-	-	CASSRRSPTNTGELFF	TGTGCCAGCAGCCGACGGAGCCCAACGAACACCGGGGAGCTGTTTTTT
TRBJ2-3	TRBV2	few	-	CASPRDTDTQYF	TGTGCCAGCCCCAGGGACACAGATACGCAGTATTTT
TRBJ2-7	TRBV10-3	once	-	CAISGTPGYEQYF	TGTGCCATCAGCGGGACACCCGGCTACGAGCAGTACTTC
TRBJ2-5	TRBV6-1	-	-	CASSEIPIDQSNHPHF	TGTGCCAGCAGTGAAATACCGATTGATCAAAGCAACCACCCGCACTTC
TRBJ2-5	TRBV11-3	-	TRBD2	CASSWGSGGAEETQYF	TGTGCCAGCAGCTGGGGTAGCGGGGGGGCCGAAGAGACCCAGTACTTC
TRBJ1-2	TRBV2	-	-	CAMLGDNYGYTF	TGTGCCATGTTGGGGGATAACTATGGCTACACCTTC
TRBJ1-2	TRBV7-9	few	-	CASSLGGGYTF	TGTGCCAGCAGCTTAGGAGGGGGCTACACCTTC
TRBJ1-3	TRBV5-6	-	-	CASSLTGISSGNTIYF	TGTGCCAGCAGCTTAACAGGGATTAGCTCTGGAAACACCATATATTTT
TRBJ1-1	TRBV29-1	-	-	CSVGTGSLREAFF	TGCAGCGTTGGTACAGGGAGTCTCCGAGAAGCTTTCTTT
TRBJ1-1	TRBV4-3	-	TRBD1	CASSQDGTGGLWTEAFF	TGCGCCAGCAGCCAAGATGGTACAGGGGGGTTGTGGACTGAAGCTTTCTTT
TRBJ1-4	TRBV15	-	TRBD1	CATSRTSGGPEKLFF	TGTGCCACCAGCAGGACTTCAGGGGGTCCCGAAAAACTGTTTTTT